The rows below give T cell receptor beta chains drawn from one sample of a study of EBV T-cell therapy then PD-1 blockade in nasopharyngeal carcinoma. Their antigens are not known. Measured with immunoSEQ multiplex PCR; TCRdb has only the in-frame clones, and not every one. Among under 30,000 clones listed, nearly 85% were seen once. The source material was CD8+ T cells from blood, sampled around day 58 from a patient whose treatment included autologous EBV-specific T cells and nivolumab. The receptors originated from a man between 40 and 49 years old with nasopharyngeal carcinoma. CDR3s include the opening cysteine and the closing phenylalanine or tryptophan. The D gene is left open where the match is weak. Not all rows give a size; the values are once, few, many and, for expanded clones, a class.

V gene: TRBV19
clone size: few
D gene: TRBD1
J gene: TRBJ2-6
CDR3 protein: CASSLRDRAAGANVLTF
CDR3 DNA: TGTGCCAGTAGTCTCCGGGACAGGGCGGCCGGGGCCAACGTCCTGACTTTC

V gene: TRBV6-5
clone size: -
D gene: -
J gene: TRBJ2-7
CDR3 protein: CASSYSILSYEQYF
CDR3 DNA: TGTGCCAGCAGTTACTCGATCCTTTCCTACGAGCAGTACTTC

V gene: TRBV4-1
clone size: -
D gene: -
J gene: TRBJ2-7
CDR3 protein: CASSQAERGEQYF
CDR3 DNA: TGCGCCAGCAGCCAAGCCGAGAGGGGGGAGCAGTACTTC

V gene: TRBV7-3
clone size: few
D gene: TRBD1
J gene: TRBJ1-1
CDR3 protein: CASSRLDRDNTEAFF
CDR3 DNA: TGTGCCAGCAGCCGATTAGACAGGGATAACACTGAAGCTTTCTTT

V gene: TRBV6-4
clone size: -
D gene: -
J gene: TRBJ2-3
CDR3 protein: CASSVQGGTDTQYF
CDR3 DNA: TGTGCCAGCAGTGTGCAGGGGGGGACAGATACGCAGTATTTT

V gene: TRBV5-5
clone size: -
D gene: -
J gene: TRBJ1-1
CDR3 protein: CASSAGLTNTEAFF
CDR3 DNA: TGTGCCAGCAGCGCGGGACTAACGAACACTGAAGCTTTCTTT

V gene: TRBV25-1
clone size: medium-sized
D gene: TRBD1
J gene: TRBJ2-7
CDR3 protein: CASRQGLEEQYF
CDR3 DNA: TGTGCCAGCAGACAGGGGTTGGAAGAGCAGTACTTC

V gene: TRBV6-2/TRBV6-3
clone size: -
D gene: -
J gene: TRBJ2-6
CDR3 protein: CASSSDSLSGANVLTF
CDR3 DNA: TGTGCCAGCAGTTCCGACAGCCTCTCTGGGGCCAACGTCCTGACTTTC

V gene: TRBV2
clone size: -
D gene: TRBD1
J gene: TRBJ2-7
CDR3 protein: CASSGWTGGSYEQYF
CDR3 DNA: TGTGCCAGCAGTGGTTGGACAGGGGGCTCCTACGAGCAGTACTTC

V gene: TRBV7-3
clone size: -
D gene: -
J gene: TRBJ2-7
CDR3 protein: CASSLTGNLYEQYF
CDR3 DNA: TGTGCCAGCAGCTTAACAGGGAACCTCTACGAGCAGTACTTC

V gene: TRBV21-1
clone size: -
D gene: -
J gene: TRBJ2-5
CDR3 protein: CASTPSKTQYF
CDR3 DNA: TGTGCCAGCACCCCCTCCAAGACCCAGTACTTC

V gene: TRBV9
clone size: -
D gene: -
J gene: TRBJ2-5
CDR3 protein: CASSAGGTPQRTQYF
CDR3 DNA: TGTGCCAGCAGCGCCGGGGGGACACCCCAGAGGACCCAGTACTTC

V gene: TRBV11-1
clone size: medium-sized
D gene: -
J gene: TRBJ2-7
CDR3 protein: CASSSRREQYF
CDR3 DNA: TGTGCCAGCAGTTCCCGGAGAGAGCAGTACTTC

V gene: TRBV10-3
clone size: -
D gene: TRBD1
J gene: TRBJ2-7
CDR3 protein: CAITVTGTGGPYEQYF
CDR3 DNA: TGTGCCATCACTGTTACCGGGACAGGGGGCCCCTACGAGCAGTACTTC

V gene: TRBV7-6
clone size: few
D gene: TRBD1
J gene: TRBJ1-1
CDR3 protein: CASSLGQGMIEAFF
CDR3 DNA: TGTGCCAGCAGCTTAGGACAGGGAATGATTGAAGCTTTCTTT

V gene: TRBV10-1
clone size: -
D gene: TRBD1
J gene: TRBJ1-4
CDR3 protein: CASSAEQGFNEKLFF
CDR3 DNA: TGCGCCAGCAGTGCAGAACAGGGGTTTAATGAAAAACTGTTTTTT

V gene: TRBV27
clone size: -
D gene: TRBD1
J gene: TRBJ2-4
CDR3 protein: CASGWDRGAKNIQYF
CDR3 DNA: TGTGCCAGCGGTTGGGACAGAGGAGCCAAAAACATTCAGTACTTC

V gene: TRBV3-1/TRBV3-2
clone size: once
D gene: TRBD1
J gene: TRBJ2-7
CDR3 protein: CASSSTRDRGPKRGYEQYF
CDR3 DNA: TGTGCCAGCAGCTCCACGCGGGACAGGGGGCCAAAACGAGGCTACGAGCAGTACTTC

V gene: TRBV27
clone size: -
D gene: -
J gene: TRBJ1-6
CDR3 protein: CASSSDRRHSPLHF
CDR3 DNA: TGTGCCAGCAGCTCCGACAGGAGGCATTCACCCCTCCACTTT

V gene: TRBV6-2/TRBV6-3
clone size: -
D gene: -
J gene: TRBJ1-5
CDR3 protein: CASSTGTENQPQHF
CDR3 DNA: TGTGCCAGCAGCACCGGGACGGAGAATCAGCCCCAGCATTTT

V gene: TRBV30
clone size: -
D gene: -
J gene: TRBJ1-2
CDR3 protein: CAWTFRGEPGYTF
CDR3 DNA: TGTGCCTGGACCTTTCGGGGTGAGCCTGGCTACACCTTC

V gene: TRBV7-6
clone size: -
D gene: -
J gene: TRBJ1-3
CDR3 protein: CASSLASPGSGNTIYF
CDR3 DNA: TGTGCCAGCAGCTTAGCGAGTCCAGGCTCTGGAAACACCATATATTTT

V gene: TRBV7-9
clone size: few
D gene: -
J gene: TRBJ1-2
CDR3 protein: CASSLVSDIHGYTF
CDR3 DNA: TGTGCCAGCAGCTTAGTTTCCGATATCCATGGCTACACCTTC

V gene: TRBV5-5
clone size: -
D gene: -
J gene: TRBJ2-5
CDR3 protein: CASSLGVGSAIETQYF
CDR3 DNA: TGTGCCAGCAGCTTGGGAGTTGGCTCTGCAATAGAGACCCAGTACTTC

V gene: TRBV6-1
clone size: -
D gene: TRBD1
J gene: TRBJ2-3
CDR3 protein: CASSEVAGTGGTDTQYF
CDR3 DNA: TGTGCCAGCAGTGAAGTTGCCGGGACAGGGGGCACAGATACGCAGTATTTT

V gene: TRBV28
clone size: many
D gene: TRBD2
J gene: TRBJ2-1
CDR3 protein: CASSLLAGSYNEQFF
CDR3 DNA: TGTGCCAGCAGCCTCTTAGCGGGGTCATACAATGAGCAGTTCTTC

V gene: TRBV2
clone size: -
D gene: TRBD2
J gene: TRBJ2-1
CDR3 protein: CASGGLAGVNEQFF
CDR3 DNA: TGTGCCAGCGGGGGACTAGCGGGGGTCAATGAGCAGTTCTTC

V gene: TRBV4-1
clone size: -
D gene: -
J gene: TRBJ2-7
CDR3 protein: CASSPQASSYEQYF
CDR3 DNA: TGCGCCAGCAGCCCACAGGCTTCCTCCTACGAGCAGTACTTC

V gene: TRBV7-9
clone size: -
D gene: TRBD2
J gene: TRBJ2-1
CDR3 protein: CASSSPGGEGEQFF
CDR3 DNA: TGTGCCAGCAGCTCTCCGGGAGGGGAGGGTGAGCAGTTCTTC

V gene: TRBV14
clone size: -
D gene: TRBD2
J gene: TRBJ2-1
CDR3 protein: CASSQDNSGGLREQFF
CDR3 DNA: TGTGCCAGCAGCCAAGATAATAGCGGGGGCCTCAGGGAGCAGTTCTTC

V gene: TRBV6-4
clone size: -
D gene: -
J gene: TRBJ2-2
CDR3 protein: CASSDDSDTGELFF
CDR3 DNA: TGTGCCAGCAGTGATGACAGTGACACCGGGGAGCTGTTTTTT

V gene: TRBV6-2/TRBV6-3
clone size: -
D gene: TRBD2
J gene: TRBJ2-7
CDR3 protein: CASSYPRLAIPYEQYF
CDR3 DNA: TGTGCCAGCAGTTACCCTCGACTAGCTATCCCCTACGAGCAGTACTTC

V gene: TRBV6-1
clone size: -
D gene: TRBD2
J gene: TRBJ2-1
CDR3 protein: CASSEAAGTSGNEQFF
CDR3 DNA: TGTGCCAGCAGTGAAGCAGCCGGGACTAGCGGCAATGAGCAGTTCTTC

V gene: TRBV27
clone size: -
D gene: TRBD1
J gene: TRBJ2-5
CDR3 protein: CASSPRDRLGKTQYF
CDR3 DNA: TGTGCCAGCAGTCCGCGGGACAGGTTAGGAAAGACCCAGTACTTC

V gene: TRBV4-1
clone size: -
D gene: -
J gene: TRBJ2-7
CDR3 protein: CASSQAEGREQYF
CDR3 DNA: TGCGCCAGCAGCCAAGCGGAGGGGCGCGAGCAGTACTTC

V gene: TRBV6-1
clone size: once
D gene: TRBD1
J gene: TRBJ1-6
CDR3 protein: CASSEAGDRASPLHF
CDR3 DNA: TGTGCCAGCAGTGAAGCGGGGGACAGGGCTTCACCCCTCCACTTT

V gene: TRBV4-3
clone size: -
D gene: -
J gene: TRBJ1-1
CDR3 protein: CASSQDTRDTLNTEAFF
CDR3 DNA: TGCGCCAGCAGCCAAGATACGCGGGACACACTGAACACTGAAGCTTTCTTT

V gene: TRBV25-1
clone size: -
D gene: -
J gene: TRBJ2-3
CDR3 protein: CASGVGEVDTQYF
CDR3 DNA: TGTGCCAGCGGGGTGGGGGAGGTGGATACGCAGTATTTT

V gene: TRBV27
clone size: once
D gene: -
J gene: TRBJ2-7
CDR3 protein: CASSLLGDSYEQYF
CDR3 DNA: TGTGCCAGCAGTTTATTGGGGGACTCCTACGAGCAGTACTTC

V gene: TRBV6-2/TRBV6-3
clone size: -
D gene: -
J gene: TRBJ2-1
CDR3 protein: CASSYPDILFSYNEQFF
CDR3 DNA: TGTGCCAGCAGTTACCCCGACATTCTCTTCTCCTACAATGAGCAGTTCTTC

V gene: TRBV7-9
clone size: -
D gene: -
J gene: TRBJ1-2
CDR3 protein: CASSMWDKLVYGYTF
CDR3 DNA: TGTGCCAGCAGCATGTGGGACAAACTGGTCTATGGCTACACCTTC

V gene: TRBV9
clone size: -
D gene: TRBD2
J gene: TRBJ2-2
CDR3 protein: CASSVDSFPGGGATGELFF
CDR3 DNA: TGTGCCAGCAGCGTAGATTCTTTCCCCGGCGGGGGGGCCACCGGGGAGCTGTTTTTT

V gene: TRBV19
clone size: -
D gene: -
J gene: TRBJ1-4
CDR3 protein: CASSPRVDEKLFF
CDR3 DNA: TGTGCCAGTAGTCCCCGAGTGGACGAAAAACTGTTTTTT

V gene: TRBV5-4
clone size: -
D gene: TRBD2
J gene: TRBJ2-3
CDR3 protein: CASSLPGGRLRDF
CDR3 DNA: TGTGCCAGCAGCCTACCGGGGGGGCGGCTTCGGGATTTT

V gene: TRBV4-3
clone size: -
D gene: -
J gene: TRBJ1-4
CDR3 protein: CASSQEPRATNEKLFF
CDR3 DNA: TGCGCCAGCAGCCAAGAACCCAGGGCAACTAATGAAAAACTGTTTTTT

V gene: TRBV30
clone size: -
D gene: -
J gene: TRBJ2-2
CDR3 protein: CAWSVEGLDTGELFF
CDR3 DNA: TGTGCCTGGAGTGTTGAGGGACTGGACACCGGGGAGCTGTTTTTT

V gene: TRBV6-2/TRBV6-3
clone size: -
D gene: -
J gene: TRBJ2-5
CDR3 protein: CASSYVAPQETQYF
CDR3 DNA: TGTGCCAGCAGTTACGTCGCACCTCAAGAGACCCAGTACTTC

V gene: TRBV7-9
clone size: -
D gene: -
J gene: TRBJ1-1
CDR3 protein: CASSLGGHTEAFF
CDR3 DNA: TGTGCCAGCAGCTTAGGAGGGCACACTGAAGCTTTCTTT

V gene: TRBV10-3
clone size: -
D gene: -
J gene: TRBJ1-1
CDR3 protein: CAIAGGWMNTEAFF
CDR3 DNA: TGTGCCATCGCGGGGGGCTGGATGAACACTGAAGCTTTCTTT

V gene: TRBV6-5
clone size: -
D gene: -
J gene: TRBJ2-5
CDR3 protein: CAIPGVGQETQYF
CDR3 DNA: TGTGCCATCCCGGGTGTGGGCCAAGAGACCCAGTACTTC